This record covers a single T cell receptor beta chain. Its matching antigen is unknown. The data were obtained in a study of cytomegalovirus exposure and HLA in healthy donors. Study results and limitations: Sequence variants that were highly shared formed a cluster that was likely a sequencing artifact.

The PCR had 60 Vbeta and 13 Jbeta primers. TCRdb keeps only in-frame clones here, not all; method: immunoSEQ multiplex PCR. Of over 90,000 clones listed, roughly four fifths are singletons. J was trimmed by 5 bases and V by 4 bases; bases with no gene match: 6. The CDR3 loop spans 14 amino acids. In germline, CDR1 is MNHEY, CDR2 SVGAGI. V gene TRBV6-5 combines with J gene TRBJ2-3, with 7 bases aligning to TRBD2. The clonotype was recovered from a man between 35 and 55 years old in good health and CMV-seronegative. Sequencing was performed on PBMCs. The CDR3 region has the DNA TGTGCCAGCAGTTCGGGCGGGGAGGGAGATACGCAGTATTTT. Protein: CASSSGGEGDTQYF.